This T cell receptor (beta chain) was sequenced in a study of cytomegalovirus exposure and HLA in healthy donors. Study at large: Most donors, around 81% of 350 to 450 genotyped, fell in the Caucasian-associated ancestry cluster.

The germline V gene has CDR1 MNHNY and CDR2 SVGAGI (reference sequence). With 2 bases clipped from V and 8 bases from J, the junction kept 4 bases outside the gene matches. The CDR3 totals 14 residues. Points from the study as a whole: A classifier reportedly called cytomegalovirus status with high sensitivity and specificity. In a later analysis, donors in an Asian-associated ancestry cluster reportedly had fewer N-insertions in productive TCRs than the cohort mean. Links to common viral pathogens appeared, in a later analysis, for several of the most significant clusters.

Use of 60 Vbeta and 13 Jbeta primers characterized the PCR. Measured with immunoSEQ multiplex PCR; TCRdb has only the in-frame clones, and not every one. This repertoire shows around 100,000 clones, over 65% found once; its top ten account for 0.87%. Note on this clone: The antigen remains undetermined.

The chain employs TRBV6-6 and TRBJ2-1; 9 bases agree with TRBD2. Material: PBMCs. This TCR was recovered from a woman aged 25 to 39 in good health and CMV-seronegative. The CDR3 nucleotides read TGTGCCAGCAGTTACGGGACTAGCATCGATGAGCAGTTCTTC. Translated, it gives CASSYGTSIDEQFF.